These 32 T cell receptor beta chains came from one sample sequenced in a study of CD8 T cells in ankylosing spondylitis. In TCRdb, the 5' RACE reads were re-called with MiXCR into one record per CDR3 protein. In the table there are approximately 400,000 distinct CDR3 sequences, approximately 17% of which are singletons. Study-level points and caveats: For ankylosing spondylitis blood, a TCR beta motif of under 10 highly homologous variants appeared characteristic.

Their cognate antigens are unknown. The specimen sequenced was blood, either unsorted or a sorted T cell fraction (not recorded which). All receptors derive from a male donor with ankylosing spondylitis.

This clonotype was recorded once. The rearrangement uses TRBV4-2 and TRBJ1-4; D not certain. The germline V gene has CDR1 LGHNA and CDR2 YNFKEQ. CDR3 size: 15 residues. Trimming took 5 bases from V and 8 from J, leaving 18 bases between them. This chain's CDR3 is CASSSSTSRGEKLFF. The CDR3, as DNA: TGTGCCAGCAGCTCTTCGACCTCCCGTGGGGAAAAACTGTTTTTT.

The chain uses TRBV3-1 and TRBJ2-1; 8 bases agree with TRBD1. Germline trimming cut 3 bases from V and 10 bases from J; bases unmatched to any gene: 11. From germline, CDR1 is LGHDT and CDR2 YNNKEL (reference sequence). There are 15 residues in the CDR3. The CDR3 here is CASSHSPGTGTEQFF. The CDR3 nucleotides are TGTGCCAGCAGCCACTCTCCCGGGACAGGCACCGAGCAGTTCTTC.

This rearrangement joins TRBV12-5 to TRBJ2-1; 14 bases map to TRBD2. CDR3 size: 14 residues. Germline V gene lookup returns CDR1 LGHNT and CDR2 FRNRAP. Trimming took 6 bases from V and 8 from J; bases not matched to a gene: 3. The CDR3 bases are TGTGCTAGTGGGACTAGCGGGGGGGCCGATGAGCAGTTCTTC. Amino acid sequence: CASGTSGGADEQFF. Together with reference TRBV12-5 and TRBJ2-1, the CDR3 gives the full variable domain: DARVTQTPRHKVTEMGQEVTMRCQPILGHNTVFWYRQTMMQGLELLAYFRNRAPLDDSGMPKDRFSAEMPDATLATLKIQPSEPRDSAVYFCASGTSGGADEQFFGPGTRLTVL.

This clonotype has only a few counts. The rearrangement links TRBV27 to TRBJ1-6; 7 positions agree with TRBD1. With V trimmed by 5 bases and J by 5 bases, 6 bases remained unmatched. Germline V CDR1 and CDR2: MNHEY, SMNVEV (reference sequence). This CDR3 is built from 15 residues. CDR3 nucleotides: TGTGCCAGCAGTCCGGGACAGTTTAATAATTCACCCCTCCACTTT. It codes for CASSPGQFNNSPLHF.

This clonotype was counted only a few times. The chain has TRBV5-1 and TRBJ2-7; TRBD1 matches at 7 bases. The CDR3 length is 16 residues. Trimming took 4 bases from V and 1 from J; bases not matched to a gene: 11. Germline V gives CDR1 SGHRS, CDR2 YFSETQ. Here the CDR3 DNA reads TGCGCCAGCAGCCCTCGACAGGGAACTTCTTCCTACGAGCAGTACTTC. This encodes CASSPRQGTSSYEQYF.

The chain uses TRBV11-2 and TRBJ2-2; TRBD2 might be the D (6 bases). The CDR3 has 16 residues. Germline CDR1 is SGHAT and CDR2 is FQNNGV. The V gene lost 1 base and the J gene lost 7 bases, with 16 bases spanning the gap. DNA of the CDR3: TGTGCCAGCAGCTTAGCTGCGGGGCCCGGAGGCGGGGAGCTGTTTTTT. Its translation: CASSLAAGPGGGELFF.

V is TRBV28 and J is TRBJ2-6, with a tentative D call TRBD1 (6 bases). CDR3 length: 15 amino acids. Trimming removed 5 bases at V and 4 bases at J, with 12 bases between. Germline V gene data show CDR1 as MDHEN and CDR2 as SYDVKM. The CDR3 reads CASSVTGTGANVLTF. For the CDR3, the DNA is TGTGCCAGCAGTGTTACAGGGACAGGGGCCAACGTCCTGACTTTC.

There are a few counts of this clonotype. This chain joins TRBV5-1 and TRBJ2-2; 9 positions match TRBD2. Germline V gene sequence: CDR1 SGHRS, CDR2 YFSETQ. The trim removed 0 bases at V and 5 bases at J, leaving 5 bases unmatched. The CDR3 runs 16 residues. The CDR3 spells CASSLGGLALTGELFF. DNA of the CDR3: TGCGCCAGCAGCTTGGGGGGACTAGCCCTTACCGGGGAGCTGTTTTTT.

The rearrangement joins TRBV27 to TRBJ2-3; no reliable D call. The CDR3 has 13 amino acids. The V end was cut by 5 bases, the J end by 4 bases, with 10 bases between. Germline CDR1 reads MNHEY; CDR2 reads SMNVEV (reference sequence). The CDR3 DNA reads as TGTGCCAGCAGTCCTACCCCGGCAGATACGCAGTATTTT. Amino acids: CASSPTPADTQYF.

This clonotype has a handful of counts. The chain links TRBV20-1 to TRBJ2-3, with a weak D call TRBD1 (6 bases). Germline V gene data show CDR1 as DFQATT and CDR2 as SNEGSKA (reference sequence). V lost 3 bases and J lost 6, with 10 bases in between. The CDR3 runs 12 residues. CDR3 sequence: CSASGGPDTQYF. CDR3 DNA: TGCAGTGCTAGTGGGGGCCCCGATACGCAGTATTTT.

The CDR3 sequence is CSARDPSGAPSTDTQYF. The CDR3 DNA reads as TGCAGTGCTAGAGATCCTAGCGGGGCCCCTAGCACAGATACGCAGTATTTT. This chain uses TRBV20-1 with TRBJ2-3; the match to TRBD2 covers 9 bases. Germline loops: CDR1 DFQATT, CDR2 SNEGSKA (reference sequence). The CDR3 is 17 residues long. The junction had 7 bases not matched to a gene; V was cut back by 0 bases and J by 0 bases.

The chain uses TRBV10-3 and TRBJ2-1; D may be TRBD1 or TRBD2 (5 bases each). V was clipped by 3 bases and J by 6 bases, with 9 bases between them. Per the germline V gene, CDR1 is ENHRY and CDR2 is SYGVKD. This CDR3 comprises 13 residues. As DNA, the CDR3 is TGTGCCATCAGTGATAAGGGACCCAATGAGCAGTTCTTC. It specifies CAISDKGPNEQFF.

This chain connects TRBV11-2 to TRBJ2-2; 8 nucleotides match TRBD2. Germline V gene sequence: CDR1 SGHAT, CDR2 FQNNGV. V trimming: 5 bases; J trimming: 4 bases; junction bases outside the gene matches: 9. This CDR3 comprises 16 residues. The chain's CDR3 is CASSPGGGRSTGELFF. The CDR3 nucleotides read TGTGCCAGCAGCCCCGGAGGCGGGAGGAGCACCGGGGAGCTGTTTTTT.

This clonotype was counted many times. J is TRBJ2-3 and V is TRBV12-3 or TRBV12-4; no definite D call. Trimming shortened V by 7 bases and J by 2 bases, and 10 bases separated the two germline ends. The CDR3 is 13 amino acids. The CDR3 is CASIYPNTDTQYF. The DNA for the CDR3 is TGTGCCAGCATATATCCCAACACAGATACGCAGTATTTT.

The chain recombines TRBV2 with TRBJ2-1; maybe TRBD1 (6 bases). The V and J ends lost 4 bases and 6 bases respectively, with 16 bases between them. The CDR3 sequence is 15 residues long. Germline loops: CDR1 SNHLY, CDR2 FYNNEI. The CDR3 region has the DNA TGTGCCAGCAGTGGAGGACAGCCTTCGGGCAATGAGCAGTTCTTC. Protein sequence: CASSGGQPSGNEQFF.

The J gene is TRBJ2-7, the V gene TRBV15; 9 positions agree with TRBD2. The CDR3 extends over 17 amino acids. Germline CDR1 is LNHNV and CDR2 is YYDKDF (reference sequence). The J segment lost 1 base and the V segment lost 0 bases, leaving 7 bases of the junction unmatched. CDR3 amino acids: CATSRDITSGLSYEQYF. CDR3 bases: TGTGCCACCAGCAGAGATATTACTAGCGGGTTATCCTACGAGCAGTACTTC.

In this sample, this clonotype turned up many times. The rearrangement joins TRBV5-6 to TRBJ2-7; 8 bases match TRBD2. The CDR3 runs to 18 residues. J lost 0 bases, V lost 1 base, and 12 bases had no gene match. CDR1 SGHDT and CDR2 YYEEEE come from the germline V gene. CDR3 DNA sequence: TGTGCCAGCAGCTTGTACGGGAGGGCCTTTTTGAGCTCCTACGAGCAGTACTTC. This sequence encodes CASSLYGRAFLSSYEQYF.

V and J are TRBV7-9 and TRBJ2-1; 9 bases map to TRBD1. Germline CDR1 SEHNR, CDR2 FQNEAQ (reference sequence). V dropped 1 base and J dropped 7; count of bases not matched to a gene: 5. The length of the CDR3 is 15 residues. The CDR3 coding sequence is TGTGCCAGCAGCTTAGGGGACAGGGTCAAAAATGAGCAGTTCTTC. It translates to CASSLGDRVKNEQFF.

This clonotype has more than one count but fewer than ten. The genes are TRBV6-1 and TRBJ1-3; TRBD1 agrees at 10 bases. After removal of 6 bases from V and 1 base from J, the junction contained 12 bases not matched to a gene. CDR3 length: 18 residues. The germline CDR1 and CDR2 sequences are MNHNS and SASEGT. CDR3 region: CASRPGTGAQLSGNTIYF. DNA of the CDR3: TGTGCCAGCAGACCTGGGACAGGGGCCCAACTTTCTGGAAACACCATATATTTT.

This rearrangement joins TRBV27 to TRBJ2-2; 7 bases agree with TRBD1. Germline trimming cut 5 bases from V and 0 bases from J; bases unmatched to any gene: 3. Germline lookup yields CDR1 MNHEY and CDR2 SMNVEV (reference sequence). The CDR3 has 15 amino acids. CDR3 loop: CASSRQGPNTGELFF. The CDR3 DNA follows: TGTGCCAGCAGTCGACAGGGCCCGAACACCGGGGAGCTGTTTTTT.

The chain joins TRBV4-3 to TRBJ2-2; 8 nucleotides match TRBD2. V was pared by 0 bases and J by 2 bases, with 11 bases of the junction left unmatched. Germline CDR1 reads LGHNA; CDR2 reads YSLEER. There are 19 residues in the CDR3. In nucleotides, the CDR3 is TGCGCCAGCAGCCAAGATCTTTCGGTAGCGGGACTAAACACCGGGGAGCTGTTTTTT. It encodes CASSQDLSVAGLNTGELFF.

Only a few counts were recorded for this clonotype. The genes are TRBV25-1 and TRBJ2-5; 7 bases map to TRBD2. The V gene end was trimmed by 2 bases and the J gene end by 4 bases; junction bases not matched to a gene: 4. Germline CDR1 is MGHDK and CDR2 is SYGVNS. The CDR3 loop spans 14 amino acids. The CDR3 region is CASSEPGGLETQYF. CDR3 sequence (DNA): TGTGCCAGCAGTGAACCGGGGGGTTTAGAGACCCAGTACTTC.

The chain links TRBV7-2 to TRBJ2-7, with D maybe TRBD2 (6 bases). Germline V lookup: CDR1 SGHTA, CDR2 FQGNSA. V dropped 1 base and J dropped 4 bases, with 11 bases sitting between them. CDR3 length: 14 amino acids. The CDR3, as DNA: TGTGCCAGCAGCTTAGGAGCTAGCGCATACGAGCAGTACTTC. This gives the protein CASSLGASAYEQYF.

This clonotype came up many times. This rearrangement joins TRBV7-9 to TRBJ2-4; D unclear. The V end lost 1 base, the J end lost 0 bases, and 7 bases lay between the germline ends. Germline lookup yields CDR1 SEHNR and CDR2 FQNEAQ (reference sequence). The length of the CDR3 is 15 residues. Written as DNA, the CDR3 is TGTGCCAGCAGCTTAGGTGGCCTAGCCAAAAACATTCAGTACTTC. Translation gives CASSLGGLAKNIQYF.

This clonotype was seen more than once but under ten times. J is TRBJ1-2 and V is TRBV28, with 8 bases that match TRBD1. CDR3 size: 15 residues. Losses at the gene ends were 5 bases for V and 5 bases for J; bases not matched to a gene: 10. Germline V gene sequence: CDR1 MDHEN, CDR2 SYDVKM. This CDR3 is CASSPRDRLLYGYTF. CDR3 DNA: TGTGCCAGCAGTCCCCGGGACAGGTTACTGTATGGCTACACCTTC.

This clonotype was counted ten times or more. This sequence joins TRBV20-1 and TRBJ2-3; possibly TRBD1 for D (5 bases). This CDR3 comprises 13 residues. CDR1 is DFQATT, CDR2 SNEGSKA, per germline (reference sequence). The germline V and J ends were trimmed by 5 bases and 2 bases, with 11 bases remaining between them. DNA for the CDR3: TGCAGTGCTGCGGACACGATCACAGATACGCAGTATTTT. Translating gives CSAADTITDTQYF.

Here the CDR3 DNA reads TGCAGTGCTAGAGATTCGCGGCAGGGAGCTTACTATGGCTACACCTTC. Protein product: CSARDSRQGAYYGYTF. The chain employs TRBV20-1 and TRBJ1-2, with D perhaps matching TRBD1 (5 bases). The germline CDR1 and CDR2 sequences are DFQATT and SNEGSKA (reference sequence). V was trimmed by 0 bases and J by 3 bases, leaving 17 bases between them. CDR3 length: 16 residues.

V usage is TRBV7-9 and J usage is TRBJ1-1, with D perhaps matching TRBD1 (5 bases). Germline V CDR1 and CDR2: SEHNR, FQNEAQ (reference sequence). V was cut by 2 bases and J by 0 bases, with 10 bases left in between. This CDR3 contains 15 residues. CDR3 nucleotides: TGTGCCAGCAGCTTACAGGGAAACTTGAACACTGAAGCTTTCTTT. Translating it yields CASSLQGNLNTEAFF.

The chain joins TRBV20-1 to TRBJ1-1; no clear D. CDR3 length: 14 amino acids. V was clipped by 0 bases and J by 2 bases, with 10 bases between them. The germline V gene has CDR1 DFQATT and CDR2 SNEGSKA (reference sequence). DNA for the CDR3: TGCAGTGCTAGAGATCGGAGAGCAAACACTGAAGCTTTCTTT. It encodes CSARDRRANTEAFF.

The chain joins TRBV5-5 to TRBJ1-5, with no clear D. This CDR3 comprises 13 residues. The V gene's germline CDR1 is SGHKS and CDR2 YYEKEE (reference sequence). V was pared by 2 bases and J by 8 bases, with 11 bases between. The CDR3 loop reads CASSLEPGKPQHF. The CDR3 coding sequence is TGTGCCAGCAGCTTAGAACCGGGGAAGCCCCAGCATTTT.

This clonotype was picked up a small number of times. This rearrangement joins TRBV20-1 to TRBJ1-2; TRBD1 is a possible D gene (5 bases). CDR1 DFQATT and CDR2 SNEGSKA come from the germline V gene (reference sequence). The CDR3 has 15 residues. V shed 0 bases and J shed 4 bases, with 15 bases lying between them. The CDR3, as DNA: TGCAGTGCTAGAGACGGCCGGACAAGGAGCTATGGCTACACCTTC. This translates into CSARDGRTRSYGYTF.

The chain links TRBV7-3 to TRBJ2-1; D is undetermined. This CDR3 is built from 16 residues. CDR1 and CDR2 (germline): SGHTA, FQGTGA. Trimming took off 0 bases at V and 0 bases at J, with 9 bases between the two ends. This chain's CDR3 is CASSLTSVSSYNEQFF. In DNA form, the CDR3 reads TGTGCCAGCAGCTTAACATCCGTTAGCTCCTACAATGAGCAGTTCTTC.